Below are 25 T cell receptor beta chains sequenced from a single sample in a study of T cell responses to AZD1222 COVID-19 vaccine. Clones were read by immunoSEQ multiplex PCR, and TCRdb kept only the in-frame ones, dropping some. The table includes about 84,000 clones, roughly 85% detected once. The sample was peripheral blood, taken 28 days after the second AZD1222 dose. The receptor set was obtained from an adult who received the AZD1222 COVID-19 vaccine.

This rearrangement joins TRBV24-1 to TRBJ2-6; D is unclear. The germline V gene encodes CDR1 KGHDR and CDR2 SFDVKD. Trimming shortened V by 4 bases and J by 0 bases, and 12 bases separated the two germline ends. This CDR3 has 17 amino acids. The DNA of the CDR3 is TGTGCCACCAGTGACTCGAAATTAAGCTCTGGGGCCAACGTCCTGACTTTC. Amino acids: CATSDSKLSSGANVLTF.

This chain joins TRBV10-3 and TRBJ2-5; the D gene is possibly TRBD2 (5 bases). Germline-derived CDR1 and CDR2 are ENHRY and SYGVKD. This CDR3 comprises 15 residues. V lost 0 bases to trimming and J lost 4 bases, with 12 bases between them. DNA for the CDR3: TGTGCCATCAGTGAGTCTGGGGTGAGCGGAGAGACCCAGTACTTC. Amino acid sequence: CAISESGVSGETQYF.

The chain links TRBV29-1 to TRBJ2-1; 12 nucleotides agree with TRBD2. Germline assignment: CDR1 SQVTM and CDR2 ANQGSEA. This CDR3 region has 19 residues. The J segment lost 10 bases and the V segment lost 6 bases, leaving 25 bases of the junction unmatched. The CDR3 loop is CSVVGRLAGGLGGIGEQFF. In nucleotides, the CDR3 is TGCAGCGTCGTTGGTCGTCTAGCGGGGGGGCTAGGCGGAATTGGCGAGCAGTTCTTC.

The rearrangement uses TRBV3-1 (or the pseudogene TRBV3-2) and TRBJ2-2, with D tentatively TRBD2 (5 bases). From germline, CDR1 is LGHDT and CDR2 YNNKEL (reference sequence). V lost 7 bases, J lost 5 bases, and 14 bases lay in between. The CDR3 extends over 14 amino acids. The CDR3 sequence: CASTRGRETGELFF. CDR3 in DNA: TGTGCCAGCACCCGAGGGCGCGAAACCGGGGAGCTGTTTTTT.

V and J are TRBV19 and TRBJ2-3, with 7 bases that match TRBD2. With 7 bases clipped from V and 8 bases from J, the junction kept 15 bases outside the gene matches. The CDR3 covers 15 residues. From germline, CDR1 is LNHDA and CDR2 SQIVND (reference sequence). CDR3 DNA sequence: TGTGCCAGTACTCCGGACATCAGCCGACTAGCTACGCAGTATTTT. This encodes CASTPDISRLATQYF.

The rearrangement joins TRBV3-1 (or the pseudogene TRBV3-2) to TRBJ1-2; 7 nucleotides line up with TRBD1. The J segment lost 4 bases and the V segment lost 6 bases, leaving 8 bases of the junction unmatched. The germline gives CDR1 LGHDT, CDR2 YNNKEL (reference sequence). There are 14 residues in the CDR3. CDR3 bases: TGTGCCAGCAGACCCACAGGGGCGGTCTATGGCTACACCTTC. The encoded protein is CASRPTGAVYGYTF.

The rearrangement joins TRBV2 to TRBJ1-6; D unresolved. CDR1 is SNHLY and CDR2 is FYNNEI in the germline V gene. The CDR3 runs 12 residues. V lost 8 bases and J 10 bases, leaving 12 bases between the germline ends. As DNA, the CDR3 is TGTGCCAGCGGAGGAGGGAAATCACCCCTCCACTTT. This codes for CASGGGKSPLHF.

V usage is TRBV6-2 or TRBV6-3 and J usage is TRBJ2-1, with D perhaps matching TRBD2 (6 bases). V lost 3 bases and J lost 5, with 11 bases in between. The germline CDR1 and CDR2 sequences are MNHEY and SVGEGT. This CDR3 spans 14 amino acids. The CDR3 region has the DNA TGTGCCAGCAGTTATGGAGGACTAAACAATGAGCAGTTCTTC. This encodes CASSYGGLNNEQFF.

The CDR3 coding sequence is TGTGCCAGCAGCCCGGGACAGCGGAATAGCAATCAGCCCCAGCATTTT. It encodes CASSPGQRNSNQPQHF. V is TRBV7-8 and J is TRBJ1-5; TRBD1 aligns across 7 bases. Trimming at V came to 5 bases and at J to 0 bases, leaving 7 bases not matched to a gene. CDR1 and CDR2 (germline): SGHVS, FQNEAQ. The CDR3 consists of 16 residues.

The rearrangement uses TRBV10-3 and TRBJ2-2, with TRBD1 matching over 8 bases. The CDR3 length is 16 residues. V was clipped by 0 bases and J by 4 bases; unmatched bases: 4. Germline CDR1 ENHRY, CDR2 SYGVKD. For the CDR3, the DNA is TGTGCCATCAGTGAGTCGCAGGGGGCGCGCACCGGGGAGCTGTTTTTT. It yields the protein CAISESQGARTGELFF.

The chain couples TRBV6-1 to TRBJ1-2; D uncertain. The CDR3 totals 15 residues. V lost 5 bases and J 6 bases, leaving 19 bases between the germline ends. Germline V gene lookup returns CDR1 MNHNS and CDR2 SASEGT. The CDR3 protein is CASSSAGKDGDGYTF. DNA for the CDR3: TGTGCCAGCAGTTCTGCGGGGAAGGATGGTGATGGCTACACCTTC.

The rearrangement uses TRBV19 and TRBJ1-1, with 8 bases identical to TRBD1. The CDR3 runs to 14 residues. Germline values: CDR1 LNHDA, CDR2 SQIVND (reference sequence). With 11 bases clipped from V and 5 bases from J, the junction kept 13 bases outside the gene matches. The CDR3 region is CALQGGGGSTEAFF. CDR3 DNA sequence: TGTGCCCTACAGGGGGGAGGGGGCTCGACTGAAGCTTTCTTT.

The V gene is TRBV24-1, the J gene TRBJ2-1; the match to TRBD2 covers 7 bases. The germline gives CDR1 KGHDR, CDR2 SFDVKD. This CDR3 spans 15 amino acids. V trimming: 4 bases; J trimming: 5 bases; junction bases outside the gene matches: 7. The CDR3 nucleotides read TGTGCCACCAGTGAGAAGGGGAGGGCCAACAATGAGCAGTTCTTC. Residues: CATSEKGRANNEQFF.

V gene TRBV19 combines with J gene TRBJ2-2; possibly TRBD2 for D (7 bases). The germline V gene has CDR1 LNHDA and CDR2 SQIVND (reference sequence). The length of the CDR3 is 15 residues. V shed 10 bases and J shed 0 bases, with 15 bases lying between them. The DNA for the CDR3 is TGTGCCACCCCAAAGGGGGGGTCGAACACCGGGGAGCTGTTTTTT. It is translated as CATPKGGSNTGELFF.

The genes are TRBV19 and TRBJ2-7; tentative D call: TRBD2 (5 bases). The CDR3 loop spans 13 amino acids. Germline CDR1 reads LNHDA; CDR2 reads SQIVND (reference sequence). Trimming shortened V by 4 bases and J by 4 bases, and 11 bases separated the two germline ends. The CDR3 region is CASSTVASYEQYF. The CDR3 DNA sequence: TGTGCCAGTAGTACAGTAGCGTCATACGAGCAGTACTTC.

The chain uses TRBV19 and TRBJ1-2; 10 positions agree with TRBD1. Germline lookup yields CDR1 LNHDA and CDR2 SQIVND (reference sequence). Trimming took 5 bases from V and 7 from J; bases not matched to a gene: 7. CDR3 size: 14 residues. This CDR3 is CASSETGGAGGYTF. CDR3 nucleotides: TGTGCCAGTAGTGAGACAGGGGGCGCGGGTGGCTACACCTTC.

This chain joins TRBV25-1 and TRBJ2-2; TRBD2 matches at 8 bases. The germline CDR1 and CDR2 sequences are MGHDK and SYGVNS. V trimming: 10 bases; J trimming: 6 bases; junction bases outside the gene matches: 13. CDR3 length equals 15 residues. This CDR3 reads CATSRGGGYSGELFF. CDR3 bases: TGTGCCACCTCCCGGGGCGGGGGGTACTCCGGGGAGCTGTTTTTT.

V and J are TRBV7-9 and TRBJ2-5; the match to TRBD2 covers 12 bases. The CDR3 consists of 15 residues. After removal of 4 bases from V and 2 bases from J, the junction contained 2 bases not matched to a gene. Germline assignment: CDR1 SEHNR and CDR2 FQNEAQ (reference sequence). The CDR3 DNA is TGTGCCAGCAGCTCCGGACTAGCGGGGCAAGAGACCCAGTACTTC. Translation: CASSSGLAGQETQYF.

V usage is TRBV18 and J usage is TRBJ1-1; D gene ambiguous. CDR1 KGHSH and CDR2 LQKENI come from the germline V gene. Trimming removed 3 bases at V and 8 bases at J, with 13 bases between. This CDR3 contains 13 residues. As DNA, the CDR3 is TGTGCCAGCTCACCCGACGAGTTAAGGGAAGCTTTCTTT. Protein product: CASSPDELREAFF.

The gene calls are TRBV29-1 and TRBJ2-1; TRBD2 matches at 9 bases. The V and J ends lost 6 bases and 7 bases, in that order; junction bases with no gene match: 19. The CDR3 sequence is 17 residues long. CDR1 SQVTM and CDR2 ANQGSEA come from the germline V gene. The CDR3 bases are TGCAGCGTGACAGACGCCTATAGCGGGAGCGCAATGAATGAGCAGTTCTTC. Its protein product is CSVTDAYSGSAMNEQFF.

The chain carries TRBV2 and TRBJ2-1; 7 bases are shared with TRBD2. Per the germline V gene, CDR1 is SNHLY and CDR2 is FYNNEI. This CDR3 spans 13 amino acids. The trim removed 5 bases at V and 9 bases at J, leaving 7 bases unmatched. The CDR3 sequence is CASSQRGQGEQFF. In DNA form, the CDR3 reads TGTGCCAGCAGTCAGCGGGGTCAAGGTGAGCAGTTCTTC.

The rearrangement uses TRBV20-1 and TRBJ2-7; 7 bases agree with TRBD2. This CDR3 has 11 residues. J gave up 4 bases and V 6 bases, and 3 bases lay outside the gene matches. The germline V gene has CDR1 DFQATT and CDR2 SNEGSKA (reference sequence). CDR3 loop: CSAIGGYEQYF. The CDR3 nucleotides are TGCAGTGCAATCGGGGGGTACGAGCAGTACTTC.

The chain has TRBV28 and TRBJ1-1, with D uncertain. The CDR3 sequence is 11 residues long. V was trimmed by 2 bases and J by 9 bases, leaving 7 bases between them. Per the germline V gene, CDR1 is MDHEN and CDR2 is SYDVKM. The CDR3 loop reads CASSLGRKAFF. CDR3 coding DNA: TGTGCCAGCAGTTTAGGCAGGAAAGCTTTCTTT.

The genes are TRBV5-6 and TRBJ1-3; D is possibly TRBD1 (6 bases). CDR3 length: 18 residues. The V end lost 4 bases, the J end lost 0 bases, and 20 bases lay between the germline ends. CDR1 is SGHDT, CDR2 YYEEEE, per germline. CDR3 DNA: TGTGCCAGCAGCCGGACGGGGGCCACCATCCTCTCTGGAAACACCATATATTTT. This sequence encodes CASSRTGATILSGNTIYF.

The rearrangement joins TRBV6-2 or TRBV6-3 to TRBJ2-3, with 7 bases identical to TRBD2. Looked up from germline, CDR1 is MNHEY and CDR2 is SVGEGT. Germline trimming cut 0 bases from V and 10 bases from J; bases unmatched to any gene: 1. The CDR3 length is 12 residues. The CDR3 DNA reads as TGTGCCAGCAGTTACTCCCGGGAGGCGCAGTATTTT. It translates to CASSYSREAQYF.